This T cell receptor (beta chain) was captured by sequencing in a study of T cells in Graves' hyperthyroidism and ophthalmopathy. RNA transcripts were the template for amplifying TCR beta CDR3 regions. TCR CDR3 underwent first-round RT-PCR with the HTBI primer set. TCRdb re-called the multiplex PCR reads through MiXCR, storing one row per CDR3 protein. The profile shows around 450,000 distinct CDR3 sequences, 15% to 18% of them singletons. Study outcomes and limitations: Progression to ophthalmopathy was predicted a median of about 6.6 months early. Blood also carried most thyroid clonotypes expanded above 0.001.

This clonotype came up many times. Its antigen remains unknown. The CDR3 contains 14 residues. Germline CDR1 and CDR2: SQVTM and ANQGSEA. The ends were cut back, 4 bases at V and 0 bases at J, with 7 bases in the middle. The sample taken for sequencing was blood. The TCR comes from a woman between 18 and 30 years old with Graves' hyperthyroidism. V and J are TRBV29-1 and TRBJ2-6; D remains unclear. CDR3 nucleotide sequence: TGCAGCGTTGGACATCCCTCTGGGGCCAACGTCCTGACTTTC. Translation gives CSVGHPSGANVLTF.